The 18 T cell receptor beta chains in this list originate from one sample, sequenced in a study of blood T cells in healthy people across ages. Sample-barcoded 5' priming and a J-beta primer mix drove a second PCR of 7 to 11 cycles. Each CDR3 protein gets one entry after TCRdb re-called the 5' RACE reads with MiXCR. The sample holds around 900,000 distinct CDR3 sequences, about 30% seen once. Sequencing was done on a sample of blood. The receptors were gathered from a woman aged 80 or older in good health.

As regards this clonotype: A read error may account for a junction end that differs from germline. The chain combines TRBV6-6 with TRBJ1-5; D is unclear. CDR1 is MNHNY, CDR2 SVGAGI, per germline (reference sequence). The CDR3 contains 15 residues. CDR3 in DNA: TGTGCCAGCGGGTCCGCGGGTGATAGCAGTCAGCCCCAGCATTTT. This translates into CASGSAGDSSQPQHF.

This rearrangement joins TRBV12-3 or TRBV12-4 to TRBJ2-4, with 9 bases lining up with TRBD2. V lost 6 bases and J lost 2; bases outside the gene matches: 14. This CDR3 has 18 amino acids. The CDR3 loop is CASSPTGGRAITKNIQYF. In nucleotides, the CDR3 is TGTGCCAGCAGCCCGACAGGCGGGAGGGCCATAACCAAAAACATTCAGTACTTC.

For this clonotype: A much larger clone lies a single base off, so this may be a read error. V usage is TRBV2 and J usage is TRBJ2-1; unclear D gene. CDR3 size: 13 residues. V was pared by 7 bases and J by 8 bases, with 15 bases between. Germline CDR1 and CDR2: SNHLY and FYNNEI. Written as DNA, the CDR3 is TGTGCCAGCACCCAGAACCCATACGATGAGCAGTTCTTC. Amino acids: CASTQNPYDEQFF.

This clonotype has more than one count but fewer than ten. The chain is built from TRBV9 and TRBJ1-2; no reliable D call. V was pared by 3 bases and J by 4 bases, with 10 bases between. Germline lookup yields CDR1 SGDLS and CDR2 YYNGEE. This CDR3 contains 13 residues. The CDR3: CASSGQVGYGYTF. In DNA form, the CDR3 reads TGTGCCAGCAGCGGCCAGGTGGGCTATGGCTACACCTTC. The full variable domain, its missing parts supplied by reference TRBV9 and TRBJ1-2, is DSGVTQTPKHLITATGQRVTLRCSPRSGDLSVYWYQQSLDQGLQFLIQYYNGEERAKGNILERFSAQQFPDLHSELNLSSLELGDSALYFCASSGQVGYGYTFGSGTRLTVV.

This clonotype was seen repeatedly, ten times or more. The chain links TRBV6-5 to TRBJ2-1, with D possibly being TRBD1 (6 bases). The length of the CDR3 is 15 residues. CDR1 is MNHEY and CDR2 is SVGAGI in the germline V gene. V lost 7 bases and J lost 10, with 23 bases in between. Written as DNA, the CDR3 is TGTGCCAGCAACCCACTGACAGGCCTTCCTGGGGAGCAGTTCTTC. It specifies CASNPLTGLPGEQFF.

This clonotype was observed a few times. The chain uses TRBV5-1 and TRBJ1-1, with D tentatively TRBD1 (5 bases). CDR1 is SGHRS, CDR2 YFSETQ, per germline. V was shortened by 6 bases and J by 0 bases, with 15 bases between the two germline ends. This CDR3 comprises 15 residues. CDR3: CASTIQSGMNTEAFF. In nucleotides, the CDR3 is TGCGCCAGCACCATCCAGTCAGGGATGAACACTGAAGCTTTCTTT.

This clonotype showed up many times. The chain has TRBV7-8 and TRBJ2-5, with D possibly matching TRBD2 (7 bases). The germline V gene has CDR1 SGHVS and CDR2 FQNEAQ. V shed 6 bases and J shed 2 bases, with 13 bases lying between them. The CDR3 runs 14 residues. CDR3 in DNA: TGTGCCAGCAGGATAGGGGGGGGGCAAGAGACCCAGTACTTC. Translating gives CASRIGGGQETQYF.

The chain carries TRBV10-2 and TRBJ2-1; D is ambiguous. Germline CDR1 WSHSY, CDR2 SAAADI. The V gene lost 6 bases and the J gene lost 0 bases, with 12 bases spanning the gap. The CDR3 has 15 residues. In DNA, the CDR3 is TGCGCCAGCAGGGTGGTTCCTAGCTCCTACAATGAGCAGTTCTTC. This codes for CASRVVPSSYNEQFF.

Points on this clonotype: The junction and the germline gene differ at one end; a read error may be behind it. V gene TRBV9 combines with J gene TRBJ2-1; D is unclear. There are 18 residues in the CDR3. Germline lookup yields CDR1 SGDLS and CDR2 YYNGEE. In nucleotides, the CDR3 is TGTGCCAGCAGCGTAGGGGGAACTTATCTCTCCCCTTACAATGGGCAGTTCTTC. It encodes CASSVGGTYLSPYNGQFF.

This clonotype has a count of ten or more. The V and J genes are TRBV20-1 and TRBJ2-2; no clear D. Germline CDR1 is DFQATT and CDR2 is SNEGSKA (reference sequence). Between the trimmed V and J ends, which lost 0 bases and 3 bases, there was a span of 8 bases. The CDR3 has 14 residues. CDR3 nucleotides: TGCAGTGCTAGAGATATGAAGGACACCGGGGAGCTGTTTTTT. Amino acid sequence: CSARDMKDTGELFF.

Note on this clonotype: One end of the junction does not line up with germline, which may come from a read error. The rearrangement joins TRBV4-3 to TRBJ1-2, with a weak D call TRBD1 (5 bases). This CDR3 is built from 12 residues. Germline V gene sequence: CDR1 LGHNA, CDR2 YSLEER. The CDR3 DNA reads as TGCGCCAGCAGCCGGGACCAGTGGGGCTGCACCTTC. This sequence encodes CASSRDQWGCTF.

V is TRBV6-5 and J is TRBJ2-1; 7 positions match TRBD1. V lost 6 bases and J lost 8; bases outside the gene matches: 7. CDR1 is MNHEY, CDR2 SVGAGI, per germline. The CDR3 length is 13 residues. The CDR3 DNA follows: TGTGCCAGCAGCCTCGGGACAGATGATGAGCAGTTCTTC. Amino acids: CASSLGTDDEQFF.

Concerning this clonotype: A clone one base away is much larger, so this may be a read error. The genes are TRBV24-1 and TRBJ2-1; the D gene is possibly TRBD1 (5 bases). The CDR3 extends over 14 amino acids. V gave up 8 bases and J gave up 4 bases, with 14 bases separating them. Germline CDR1 KGHDR, CDR2 SFDVKD. CDR3 protein: CATNKGARYNEQFF. DNA for the CDR3: TGTGCCACCAACAAAGGGGCACGGTACAATGAGCAGTTCTTC.

With regard to this clonotype: One base away lies a much larger clone, so this may be a sequencing read error. The J gene is TRBJ2-7, the V gene TRBV4-1, with D maybe TRBD1 (6 bases). V lost 3 bases to trimming and J lost 7 bases, with 22 bases between them. CDR3 size: 16 residues. Germline V gene lookup returns CDR1 MGHRA and CDR2 YSYEKL. This CDR3 is CASSQIGTKVYNEQYF. DNA for the CDR3: TGCGCCAGCAGCCAGATCGGGACAAAGGTTTACAATGAGCAGTACTTC.

In its sample, this clonotype was seen a few times. V is TRBV20-1 and J is TRBJ2-4; D unclear. This CDR3 comprises 18 residues. CDR1 DFQATT and CDR2 SNEGSKA come from the germline V gene (reference sequence). V was clipped by 2 bases and J by 1 base, with 21 bases between them. The CDR3 loop is CSARPLGIRLFAKNIQYF. Here the CDR3 DNA reads TGCAGTGCTAGACCGTTGGGGATCCGGTTATTTGCCAAAAACATTCAGTACTTC.

The chain carries TRBV7-9 and TRBJ2-7; 7 positions agree with TRBD1. Per the germline V gene, CDR1 is SEHNR and CDR2 is FQNEAQ (reference sequence). The trim removed 5 bases at V and 6 bases at J, leaving 16 bases unmatched. The CDR3 extends over 16 amino acids. CDR3 DNA: TGTGCCAGCAGCCTCGGACCTCCGAGGGACAGCAGCGAGCAGTACTTC. This translates into CASSLGPPRDSSEQYF.

This chain uses TRBV28 with TRBJ1-4; perhaps TRBD1 as D (6 bases). V was clipped by 8 bases and J by 4 bases, with 11 bases between them. Looked up from germline, CDR1 is MDHEN and CDR2 is SYDVKM. The CDR3 has 13 residues. DNA of the CDR3: TGTGCCAGCGTCGGACAGTTTAATGAAAAACTGTTTTTT. It yields the protein CASVGQFNEKLFF.

For this clonotype: This sequence may be a read error, since a much larger clone differs from it by one base. CDR3 sequence: CASSRSGGAYNEQYF. The CDR3 DNA follows: TGTGCCAGCAGCCGTAGCGGGGGGGCTTACAATGAGCAGTACTTC. The chain joins TRBV7-2 to TRBJ2-1, with 11 bases lining up with TRBD2. The J call is doubtful: the DNA matches TRBJ2-7 better. From germline, CDR1 is SGHTA and CDR2 FQGNSA. The CDR3 covers 15 residues.